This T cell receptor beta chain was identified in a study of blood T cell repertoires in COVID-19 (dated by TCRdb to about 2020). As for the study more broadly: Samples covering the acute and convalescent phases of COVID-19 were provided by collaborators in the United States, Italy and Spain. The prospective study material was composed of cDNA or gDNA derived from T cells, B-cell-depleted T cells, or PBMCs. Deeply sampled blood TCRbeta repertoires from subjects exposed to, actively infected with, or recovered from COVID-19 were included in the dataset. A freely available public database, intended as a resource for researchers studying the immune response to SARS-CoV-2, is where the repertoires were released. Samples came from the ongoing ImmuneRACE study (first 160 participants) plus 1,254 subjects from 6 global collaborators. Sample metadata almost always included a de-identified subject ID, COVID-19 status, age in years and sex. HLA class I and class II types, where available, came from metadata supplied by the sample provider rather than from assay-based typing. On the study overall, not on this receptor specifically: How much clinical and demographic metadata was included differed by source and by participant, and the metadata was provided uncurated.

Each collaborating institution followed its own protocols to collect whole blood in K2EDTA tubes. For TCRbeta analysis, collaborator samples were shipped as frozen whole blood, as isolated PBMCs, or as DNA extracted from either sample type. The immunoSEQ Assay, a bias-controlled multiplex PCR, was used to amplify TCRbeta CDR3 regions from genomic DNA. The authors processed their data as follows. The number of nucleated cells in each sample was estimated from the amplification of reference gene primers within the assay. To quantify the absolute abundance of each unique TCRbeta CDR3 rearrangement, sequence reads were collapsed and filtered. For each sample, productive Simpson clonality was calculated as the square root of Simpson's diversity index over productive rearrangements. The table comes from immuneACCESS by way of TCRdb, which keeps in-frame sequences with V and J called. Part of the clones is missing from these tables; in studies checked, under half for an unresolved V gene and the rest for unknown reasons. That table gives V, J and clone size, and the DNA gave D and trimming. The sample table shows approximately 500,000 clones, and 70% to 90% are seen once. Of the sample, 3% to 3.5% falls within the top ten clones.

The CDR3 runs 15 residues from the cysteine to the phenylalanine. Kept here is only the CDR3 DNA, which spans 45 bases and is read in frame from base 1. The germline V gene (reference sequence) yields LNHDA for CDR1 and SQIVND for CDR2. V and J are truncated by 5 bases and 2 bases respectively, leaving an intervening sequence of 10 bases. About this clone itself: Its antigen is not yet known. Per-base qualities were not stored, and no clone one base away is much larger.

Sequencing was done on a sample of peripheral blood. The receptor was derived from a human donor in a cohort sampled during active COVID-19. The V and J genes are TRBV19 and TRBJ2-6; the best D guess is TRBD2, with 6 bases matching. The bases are TGTGCCAGTAGTGCCGGAGGGGCTGGGGCCAACGTCCTGACTTTC. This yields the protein CASSAGGAGANVLTF.